This T cell receptor beta chain was recovered during a study of blood T cell repertoires in COVID-19. Background on the study: The United States, Italy and Spain supplied acute and convalescent COVID-19 samples. Sources were T cells, B-cell-depleted T cells, or PBMCs; the material itself was cDNA or gDNA.

Trimming left V 0 bases short and J 5 bases short, with 17 bases between. CDR3 length: 17 amino acids. The germline V gene has CDR1 MDHEN and CDR2 SYDVKM. In the authors' methods: Scientists estimated how many nucleated cells there were by amplifying reference gene primers. Only in-frame clones appear in the TCRdb table, and some are missing; sequencing was by immunoSEQ multiplex PCR. V, J and clone size were drawn from that table, and D and trimming were deduced from the DNA. The data hold approximately 75,000 clones, with less than 85% observed a single time. The TCR sequence derives from a human donor with acute or convalescent COVID-19. The donor label of this sample is uncertain. J is TRBJ1-5 and V is TRBV28; possibly TRBD1 for D (5 bases). Sequencing used peripheral blood. The DNA for the CDR3 is TGTGCCAGCAGTTTATGGCAGGGTAATGTAGTGGATCAGCCCCAGCATTTT. Translation gives CASSLWQGNVVDQPQHF.